The rows below give T cell receptor beta chains drawn from one sample of a study of cytomegalovirus exposure and HLA in healthy donors. Produced via immunoSEQ multiplex PCR; TCRdb's table is partial and in-frame only. The sample includes around 80,000 clones, 70% to 85% of them seen just once. The sequenced material came from PBMCs. Receptors were obtained from a middle-aged man in good health and CMV-seropositive. Each CDR3 is given with its conserved first and last residue. Each record gives: D gene, V gene, J gene, clone size, CDR3 DNA, CDR3 protein. A D gene is named only where the DNA matches it firmly. Clone size is shown for a subset of rows, as once, few, many or a class of expanded clone.

TRBD2	TRBV11-2	TRBJ2-1	NA	TGTGCCAGCAGCCAAACTAGCGGGGCCTACAATGAGCAGTTCTTC	CASSQTSGAYNEQFF
TRBD2	TRBV5-1	TRBJ2-7	few	TGCGCCAGCAGGCCTAGCGGACTCTCGGCGGAATACGAGCAGTACTTC	CASRPSGLSAEYEQYF
NA	TRBV15	TRBJ1-2	NA	TGTGCCACCAGCAGGGACAGTAACTATGGCTACACCTTC	CATSRDSNYGYTF
NA	TRBV7-3	TRBJ2-7	once	TGTGCCAGCAGCTTAAGCGGCTCCTACGAGCAGTACTTC	CASSLSGSYEQYF
TRBD1	TRBV5-4	TRBJ2-7	NA	TGTGCCAGCAGCTTGGACAGGGGTCCCGCCGAGCAGTACTTC	CASSLDRGPAEQYF
NA	TRBV7-5	TRBJ1-2	few	TGTGCCAGAAGCGACTTACAGGGGCCGCATGGCTACACCTTC	CARSDLQGPHGYTF
NA	TRBV25-1	TRBJ2-5	NA	TGTGCCAGCGCGGGGGAGACCCAGTACTTC	CASAGETQYF
NA	TRBV7-9	TRBJ2-1	NA	TGTGCCAGCAGCTTAGAAGGGGATGAGCAGTTCTTC	CASSLEGDEQFF
NA	TRBV11-2	TRBJ1-1	NA	TGTGCCAGCAGCTTAGATTTATCTGAAGCTTTCTTT	CASSLDLSEAFF
NA	TRBV7-9	TRBJ1-2	NA	TGTGCCAGCAGCTTAGCGGATGGCGGGCAGGCATACTATGGCTACACCTTC	CASSLADGGQAYYGYTF
NA	TRBV6-1	TRBJ2-5	NA	TGTGCCAGCAGTGAAGTAGGCAGGCCAGAGACCCAGTACTTC	CASSEVGRPETQYF
TRBD2	TRBV7-3	TRBJ2-1	NA	TGTGCCAGCAGCCAGGGACTAGCGGGCGCCAATGAGCAGTTCTTC	CASSQGLAGANEQFF
NA	TRBV6-5	TRBJ2-3	few	TGTGCCAGCAGAGAGGAGGGCACAGATACGCAGTATTTT	CASREEGTDTQYF
TRBD1	TRBV7-2	TRBJ2-5	NA	TGTGCCAGCAGCACGACAGGGATCGAGACCCAGTACTTC	CASSTTGIETQYF
NA	TRBV27	TRBJ1-6	NA	TGTGCCAGCAGTTTTTCTCGGCCCAGGACAGCCGCCGAGAACTCCTATAATTCACCCCTCCACTTT	CASSFSRPRTAAENSYNSPLHF
TRBD2	TRBV6-6	TRBJ2-7	NA	TGTGCCAGCGGGATTCGGGGGGGATACGAGCAGTACTTC	CASGIRGGYEQYF
NA	TRBV5-4	TRBJ1-1	few	TGTGCCAGCAGGACGGTCGGAAGGGGCACTGAAGCTTTCTTT	CASRTVGRGTEAFF
NA	TRBV28	TRBJ2-3	NA	TGTGCCAGCAGCAAGCCCGGGACACCTAATCAAGATACGCAGTATTTT	CASSKPGTPNQDTQYF
TRBD1	TRBV6-5	TRBJ2-7	NA	TGTGCCAGCAGTTACTCGGGACAGGACGAGCAGTACTTC	CASSYSGQDEQYF
NA	TRBV28	TRBJ1-2	NA	TGTGCCAGCAGTTTTGGGGGCGCCTATGGCTACACCTTC	CASSFGGAYGYTF
TRBD2	TRBV7-3	TRBJ2-3	NA	TGTGCCAGCAGCTCTTCAGCGGGAGCAGATACGCAGTATTTT	CASSSSAGADTQYF
NA	TRBV29-1	TRBJ2-7	NA	TGCAGCGTTGAAATGTCTAACGAGCAGTACTTC	CSVEMSNEQYF
NA	TRBV7-9	TRBJ2-5	NA	TGTTCCAGCAGCTTAGCCCCTTTAGGTAGCCACCAAGAGACCCAGTACTTC	CSSSLAPLGSHQETQYF
NA	TRBV7-9	TRBJ2-3	NA	TGTGCCAGCAGACTCGAGGGGGGGGCAGATACGCAGTATTTT	CASRLEGGADTQYF
NA	TRBV19	TRBJ1-1	NA	TGTGCCAGTAGGTACCGGGAGTTGAACACTGAAGCTTTCTTT	CASRYRELNTEAFF
NA	TRBV30	TRBJ1-6	NA	TGTGCCTTCCGGACAGATGGTAGTTCACCCCTCCACTTT	CAFRTDGSSPLHF
TRBD1	TRBV6-5	TRBJ1-1	NA	TGTGCCAGCAGACCGAGGGGGCGCGTCACTGAAGCTTTCTTT	CASRPRGRVTEAFF
NA	TRBV30	TRBJ2-4	NA	TGTGCCTGGAGTGATTCAGGTGGTTTCAAAAACATTCAGTACTTC	CAWSDSGGFKNIQYF
TRBD1	TRBV6-5	TRBJ1-5	NA	TGTGCCAGCGGATCCGGGACAGGGGCTCAGCCCCAGCATTTT	CASGSGTGAQPQHF
TRBD2	TRBV30	TRBJ2-3	NA	TGTGCCTGGAGTACCGGCCTAGCGGGAGTGGCAGATACGCAGTATTTT	CAWSTGLAGVADTQYF